What follows are 9 T cell receptor beta chains derived from one specimen sequenced in a study of cytomegalovirus exposure and HLA in healthy donors. PCR involved 60 Vbeta and 13 Jbeta primers. Profiling relied on immunoSEQ multiplex PCR, and the TCRdb table lists in-frame clones only, not all of them. The sample lists around 140,000 clones, around four fifths occurring once. Material: PBMCs. Source of these receptors: a woman aged 40 to 50 in good health and CMV-seronegative.

This rearrangement joins TRBV28 to TRBJ2-1, with D hard to call. V dropped 2 bases and J dropped 1 base, with 6 bases sitting between them. CDR1 is MDHEN, CDR2 SYDVKM, per germline. The CDR3 spans 14 residues. As DNA, the CDR3 is TGTGCCAGCAGTTTACTACTTTCCTACAATGAGCAGTTCTTC. Its protein is CASSLLLSYNEQFF.

The chain carries TRBV4-1 and TRBJ2-1, with 9 nucleotides matching TRBD2. The J segment lost 5 bases and the V segment lost 1 base, leaving 9 bases of the junction unmatched. The CDR3 covers 17 residues. CDR1 and CDR2 from the germline V gene are MGHRA and YSYEKL. The CDR3 is CASSQVGWTSEDNEQFF. Written as DNA, the CDR3 is TGCGCCAGCAGCCAAGTAGGTTGGACTAGCGAAGACAATGAGCAGTTCTTC.

To note about this clone: One end of the junction fails to match germline, which may point to a read error. CDR3 protein: CSSSSRGPVFPGELFF. The CDR3 DNA sequence: TGTTCCAGCAGCTCTAGGGGTCCCGTATTCCCCGGGGAGCTGTTTTTT. The chain employs TRBV7-9 and TRBJ2-2; tentatively, D is TRBD1 (5 bases). The CDR3 has 16 amino acids. The germline V gene has CDR1 SEHNR and CDR2 FQNEAQ (reference sequence).

V is TRBV4-2 and J is TRBJ2-3; tentative D call: TRBD1 (5 bases). Looked up from germline, CDR1 is LGHNA and CDR2 is YNFKEQ. The V end was cut by 4 bases, the J end by 1 base, with 15 bases between. This CDR3 region has 16 residues. This chain's CDR3 is CASSRGAEIGTDTQYF. The CDR3 DNA follows: TGTGCCAGCAGCCGGGGCGCGGAGATAGGCACAGATACGCAGTATTTT.

The genes are TRBV28 and TRBJ2-7; weak D call: TRBD1 (5 bases). Germline loops: CDR1 MDHEN, CDR2 SYDVKM. The CDR3 contains 14 residues. The germline V and J ends were trimmed by 6 bases and 0 bases, with 12 bases remaining between them. CDR3 sequence: CASSKQVHSYEQYF. CDR3 bases: TGTGCCAGCAGCAAACAGGTGCACTCCTACGAGCAGTACTTC.

The V and J genes are TRBV18 and TRBJ1-1, with no clear D. This CDR3 has 14 amino acids. Trimming took 5 bases from V and 6 from J, leaving 16 bases between them. Germline loops: CDR1 KGHSH, CDR2 LQKENI. CDR3 DNA sequence: TGTGCCAGCTCATTAACACGCGGGGATGCTGAAGCTTTCTTT. Translated, it gives CASSLTRGDAEAFF. The complete variable domain, with remaining parts taken from reference TRBV18 and TRBJ1-1, reads NAGVMQNPRHLVRRRGQEARLRCSPMKGHSHVYWYRQLPEEGLKFMVYLQKENIIDESGMPKERFSAEFPKEGPSILRIQQVVRGDSAAYFCASSLTRGDAEAFFGQGTRLTVV.

The V call is TRBV25-1, the J call TRBJ1-1, with D perhaps matching TRBD1 (5 bases). Germline CDR1 reads MGHDK; CDR2 reads SYGVNS. The CDR3 length is 17 residues. V was trimmed by 1 base and J by 0 bases, leaving 15 bases between them. The CDR3 DNA is TGTGCCAGCAGTGAATTTCCGGCAAGGGGCATGAACACTGAAGCTTTCTTT. Translation gives CASSEFPARGMNTEAFF.

J is TRBJ2-7 and V is TRBV28; D is ambiguous. Trimming stripped 3 bases from V and 4 bases from J, with 7 bases between. This CDR3 is built from 12 residues. Germline V lookup: CDR1 MDHEN, CDR2 SYDVKM. DNA of the CDR3: TGTGCCAGCAGTTTTCTCGTTTACGAGCAGTACTTC. Residues: CASSFLVYEQYF.

This clone was counted between two and nine times. The chain couples TRBV28 to TRBJ2-5; D is undetermined. The length of the CDR3 is 13 residues. The germline CDR1 and CDR2 sequences are MDHEN and SYDVKM. The ends were cut back, 7 bases at V and 5 bases at J, with 14 bases in the middle. CDR3 bases: TGTGCCAGCACCTCGATTTTCGGGGAGACCCAGTACTTC. The encoded protein is CASTSIFGETQYF.